Listed here are 8 T cell receptor beta chains from one sample, sequenced in a study of blood T cell repertoires in COVID-19. TCRdb keeps only in-frame clones here, not all; method: immunoSEQ multiplex PCR. Of tens of thousands of clones in the sample, roughly 88% are singletons; the top ten hold under 55%. Sample: peripheral blood. The receptors come from a human donor in a cohort sampled during active COVID-19.

The chain combines TRBV28 with TRBJ1-2; D remains unclear. Trimming removed 3 bases at V and 2 bases at J, with 10 bases between. The germline V gene encodes CDR1 MDHEN and CDR2 SYDVKM. The CDR3 is made up of 14 amino acids. The CDR3 region has the DNA TGTGCCAGCAGTTTGAGTAAGCTGAACTATGGCTACACCTTC. It translates to CASSLSKLNYGYTF.

J is TRBJ2-1 and V is TRBV5-1; TRBD2 agrees at 8 bases. The germline V gene has CDR1 SGHRS and CDR2 YFSETQ. The ends lost 2 bases at V and 4 bases at J; junction bases unmatched: 5. CDR3 length: 15 residues. The CDR3 is CASSFAGGEYNEQFF. DNA for the CDR3: TGCGCCAGCAGCTTTGCCGGGGGGGAATACAATGAGCAGTTCTTC.

The chain has TRBV19 and TRBJ1-5; D unresolved. Trimming left V 3 bases short and J 6 bases short, with 24 bases between. This CDR3 spans 18 amino acids. Germline CDR1 and CDR2: LNHDA and SQIVND (reference sequence). CDR3 DNA sequence: TGTGCCAGTAGTATTGCCCGGGAGCAACCAACAGTGGGTCAGCCCCAGCATTTT. Translating gives CASSIAREQPTVGQPQHF. Together with reference TRBV19 and TRBJ1-5, the CDR3 gives the full variable domain: DGGITQSPKYLFRKEGQNVTLSCEQNLNHDAMYWYRQDPGQGLRLIYYSQIVNDFQKGDIAEGYSVSREKKESFPLTVTSAQKNPTAFYLCASSIAREQPTVGQPQHFGDGTRLSIL.

This chain links TRBV24-1 with TRBJ2-1; TRBD1 matches at 9 bases. The ends lost 3 bases at V and 4 bases at J; junction bases unmatched: 6. The length of the CDR3 is 16 residues. The V gene's germline CDR1 is KGHDR and CDR2 SFDVKD. CDR3 amino acids: CATSDTTGGQYNEQFF. CDR3 coding DNA: TGTGCCACCAGTGATACAACAGGGGGCCAATACAATGAGCAGTTCTTC.

The rearrangement uses TRBV6-6 and TRBJ2-1; 10 nucleotides align to TRBD2. From germline, CDR1 is MNHNY and CDR2 SVGAGI (reference sequence). The CDR3 runs 15 residues. V was pared by 2 bases and J by 5 bases, with 3 bases of the junction left unmatched. The CDR3 bases are TGTGCCAGCAGTTACGTAGCGGGAGGAAACAATGAGCAGTTCTTC. Translated, it gives CASSYVAGGNNEQFF.

The chain combines TRBV28 with TRBJ2-6, with 13 nucleotides matching TRBD2. Germline values: CDR1 MDHEN, CDR2 SYDVKM. J gave up 0 bases and V 8 bases, and 4 bases lay outside the gene matches. The CDR3 consists of 17 residues. In DNA form, the CDR3 reads TGTGCCAGCCAACTAGCGGGAGGGCCCTCTGGGGCCAACGTCCTGACTTTC. It yields the protein CASQLAGGPSGANVLTF.

J is TRBJ2-3 and V is TRBV6-5; D unclear. The CDR3 totals 15 residues. Trimming took 0 bases from V and 4 from J, leaving 11 bases between them. Germline loops: CDR1 MNHEY, CDR2 SVGAGI. The CDR3 DNA sequence: TGTGCCAGCAGTTACTCTAGCCTCGGAGCAGATACGCAGTATTTT. Translated, it gives CASSYSSLGADTQYF.

The rearrangement joins TRBV12-1 to TRBJ2-4; TRBD2 is the table's D call and was not checked against the DNA. TRBV12-1 is recorded as a pseudogene. The CDR3 totals 19 residues. CDR3 nucleotide sequence: TGTGCCAGCAGCTTCCTTCCCTGCGGACTCTCCCGAATCAAAAACATTCAGTACTTC. Its protein product is CASSFLPCGLSRIKNIQYF.